This record concerns one T cell receptor (beta chain) sequence. Its antigen is unidentified. The germline V and J ends were trimmed by 1 base and 4 bases, with 16 bases remaining between them. The CDR3 sequence is 16 residues long. Germline lookup yields CDR1 LGHDT and CDR2 YNNKEL (reference sequence). The data are from a study of CD8 T cells in ankylosing spondylitis. Study-wide results and limits: Roughly 8 highly homologous variants made up a TCR beta motif, and this motif appeared characteristic of ankylosing spondylitis blood. The clones that were linked to disease were reported to be significantly enriched in matched synovial fluid samples from ankylosing spondylitis patients. Reactive arthritis synovial fluid and blood previously showed some of these motif variants.

Quantitative 5'-RACE was performed with molecular barcodes, and it yielded the TCR beta libraries. MiXCR, run by TCRdb on the 5' RACE reads, gives a single entry per CDR3 protein. The data contain some 200,000 distinct CDR3 sequences, 13% of them singletons. The clonotype originates from a male donor with ankylosing spondylitis or in good health (not recorded which). Sequencing was carried out using blood, either unsorted or a sorted T cell fraction (not recorded which). V and J are TRBV3-1 and TRBJ2-5; D is perhaps TRBD2 (6 bases). In nucleotides, the CDR3 is TGTGCCAGCAGCCAAGGATCTCGACTAGTAGGAGAGACCCAGTACTTC. Protein product: CASSQGSRLVGETQYF.